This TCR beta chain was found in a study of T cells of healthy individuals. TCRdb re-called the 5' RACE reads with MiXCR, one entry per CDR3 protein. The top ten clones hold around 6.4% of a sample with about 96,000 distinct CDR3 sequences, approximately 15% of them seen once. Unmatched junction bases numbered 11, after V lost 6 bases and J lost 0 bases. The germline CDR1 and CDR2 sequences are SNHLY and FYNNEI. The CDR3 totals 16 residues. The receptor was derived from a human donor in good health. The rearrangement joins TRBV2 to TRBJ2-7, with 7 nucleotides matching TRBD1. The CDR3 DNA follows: TGTGCCAGCAGAAATGGTAGGGGGCGGTCCTCCTACGAGCAGTACTTC. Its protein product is CASRNGRGRSSYEQYF. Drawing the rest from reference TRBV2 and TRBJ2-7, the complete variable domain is EPEVTQTPSHQVTQMGQEVILRCVPISNHLYFYWYRQILGQKVEFLVSFYNNEISEKSEIFDDQFSVERPDGSNFTLKIRSTKLEDSAMYFCASRNGRGRSSYEQYFGPGTRLTVT.